One and the same sample provided the 27 T cell receptor beta chains below, sequenced in a study of shared clonotypes between healthy human individuals (TCRdb year 2020). CD8 naive samples consisted of CD45RO-negative cells that were positively selected for CCR7, yielding a CD45RA+CCR7+ population without TemRA cells. Libraries were made using the immunoSEQ multiplex PCR assay. TCRdb limited this immuneACCESS table to in-frame rearrangements with V and J called. A share of clones is missing; checked studies link under half to unresolved V genes, and the rest is unexplained. The sample yields roughly 2.1 million clones; roughly 91% were counted once. 1.5% to 2% of the sample lies in the top ten. The sample was naive CD8+ T cells from PBMCs. Read against the paper, the sample's cell subset or site label means: CD45RA+CCR7+. Receptor source: a man aged 18 to 30 in good health. Some clones in this sample may be carry-over from other donors' samples.

V gene TRBV4-1 combines with J gene TRBJ1-4, with a tentative D call TRBD1 (6 bases). Trimming took off 4 bases at V and 14 bases at J, with 14 bases between the two ends. CDR3 length equals 12 residues. CDR1 and CDR2 (germline): MGHRA, YSYEKL. The CDR3 here is CASSPRGFSLFF. For the CDR3, the DNA is TGCGCCAGCAGCCCGAGGGGGTTTTCTCTGTTTTTT.

V is TRBV4-2 and J is TRBJ1-1; the D is unclear. CDR3 length: 13 residues. CDR1 is LGHNA and CDR2 is YNFKEQ in the germline V gene. The V and J ends lost 1 base and 9 bases respectively, with 12 bases between them. The CDR3 DNA reads TGTGCCAGCAGCCAAGTCGAAGGGCAGCAAGCTTTCTTT. It encodes CASSQVEGQQAFF.

J is TRBJ1-2 and V is TRBV27; D possibly corresponds to TRBD1 (5 bases). This CDR3 is 13 amino acids long. The germline V gene has CDR1 MNHEY and CDR2 SMNVEV (reference sequence). Trimming shortened V by 6 bases and J by 8 bases, and 16 bases separated the two germline ends. The CDR3 coding sequence is TGTGCCAGCAGCACGGGACGCCTGGGCGGCTACACCTTC. The encoded protein is CASSTGRLGGYTF.

The J gene is TRBJ1-1, the V gene TRBV5-4; a weak D match, TRBD1 (6 bases). This CDR3 is built from 13 residues. The germline CDR1 and CDR2 sequences are SGHNT and YYREEE (reference sequence). V was clipped by 7 bases and J by 3 bases, with 13 bases between them. CDR3 region: CASRYSGDTEAFF. The DNA of the CDR3 is TGTGCCAGCCGCTATTCAGGGGACACTGAAGCTTTCTTT.

The chain couples TRBV7-2 to TRBJ2-2; 7 bases align to TRBD2. The CDR3 loop spans 14 amino acids. Unmatched junction bases numbered 8, after V lost 4 bases and J lost 9 bases. Germline V gives CDR1 SGHTA, CDR2 FQGNSA. The CDR3 nucleotides read TGTGCCAGCAGCTACTGGACTAGGTCTCGGGAGCTGTTTTTT. This translates into CASSYWTRSRELFF.

The rearrangement uses TRBV6-5 and TRBJ1-1; D gene uncertain. The CDR3 spans 15 residues. CDR1 is MNHEY, CDR2 SVGAGI, per germline. Trimming left V 6 bases short and J 2 bases short, with 16 bases between. The CDR3 DNA reads as TGTGCCAGCAGCCCCAGGCAGATATACAACACTGAAGCTTTCTTT. This codes for CASSPRQIYNTEAFF.

V is TRBV5-5 and J is TRBJ2-7; TRBD1 matches 10 bases. J gave up 6 bases and V 3 bases, and 9 bases lay outside the gene matches. CDR3 length equals 15 residues. Germline CDR1 is SGHKS and CDR2 is YYEKEE (reference sequence). In nucleotides, the CDR3 is TGTGCCAGCAGCTCGCTACCGGGACAGGGGCCCGAGCAGTACTTC. Its protein product is CASSSLPGQGPEQYF.

The genes are TRBV19 and TRBJ2-3; no firm D call. This CDR3 contains 12 residues. Germline CDR1 LNHDA, CDR2 SQIVND (reference sequence). The V end was cut by 6 bases, the J end by 1 base, with 5 bases between. The CDR3 reads CASSPRTDTQYF. In nucleotides, the CDR3 is TGTGCCAGTAGCCCCCGCACAGATACGCAGTATTTT.

The V and J genes are TRBV9 and TRBJ2-3; 13 nucleotides line up with TRBD2. With V trimmed by 4 bases and J by 1 base, 6 bases remained unmatched. The CDR3 loop spans 17 amino acids. Germline CDR1 SGDLS, CDR2 YYNGEE. The CDR3, as DNA: TGTGCCAGCAGCTTAAGGACTAGCGGGAGAGGCACAGATACGCAGTATTTT. Its protein product is CASSLRTSGRGTDTQYF.

This chain joins TRBV28 and TRBJ2-5; TRBD1 might be the D (6 bases). The V end was cut by 3 bases, the J end by 5 bases, with 13 bases between. CDR3 length equals 14 residues. Germline assignment: CDR1 MDHEN and CDR2 SYDVKM. This chain's CDR3 is CASSFQGYRETQYF. The CDR3 DNA sequence: TGTGCCAGCAGTTTCCAGGGGTATAGGGAGACCCAGTACTTC.

The chain carries TRBV5-8 and TRBJ2-5; TRBD1 might be the D (6 bases). Trimming shortened V by 0 bases and J by 2 bases, and 8 bases separated the two germline ends. The CDR3 totals 14 residues. Germline CDR1 is SGHTS and CDR2 is YDEGEE. CDR3 residues: CASSLVGGQETQYF. The CDR3 DNA sequence: TGTGCCAGCAGCTTGGTAGGGGGACAAGAGACCCAGTACTTC.

V and J are TRBV11-2 and TRBJ2-1, with 7 bases fitting TRBD1. Per the germline V gene, CDR1 is SGHAT and CDR2 is FQNNGV. The CDR3 loop spans 15 amino acids. Losses at the gene ends were 7 bases for V and 4 bases for J; bases not matched to a gene: 10. For the CDR3, the DNA is TGTGCCAGCAAGCCCGGGACAGCCTTTTACAATGAGCAGTTCTTC. Its translation: CASKPGTAFYNEQFF.

This clone has a single count. The rearrangement links TRBV28 to TRBJ1-3; D not resolved. The CDR3 has 14 residues. Trimming took off 8 bases at V and 2 bases at J, with 13 bases between the two ends. Germline V gives CDR1 MDHEN, CDR2 SYDVKM. CDR3: CASGYRLTGNTIYF. The DNA of the CDR3 is TGTGCCAGCGGATACCGGCTAACTGGAAACACCATATATTTT. The complete variable domain, with remaining parts taken from reference TRBV28 and TRBJ1-3, reads DVKVTQSSRYLVKRTGEKVFLECVQDMDHENMFWYRQDPGLGLRLIYFSYDVKMKEKGDIPEGYSVSREKKERFSLILESASTNQTSMYLCASGYRLTGNTIYFGEGSWLTVV.

The V call is TRBV27, the J call TRBJ2-2, with a possible D match to TRBD1 (6 bases). Trimming removed 4 bases at V and 0 bases at J, with 12 bases between. This CDR3 region has 16 residues. Germline CDR1 is MNHEY and CDR2 is SMNVEV (reference sequence). The CDR3 sequence: CASSSTGYTNTGELFF. The CDR3, as DNA: TGTGCCAGCAGTTCTACAGGGTATACGAACACCGGGGAGCTGTTTTTT.

The V call is TRBV9, the J call TRBJ2-3; the D gene is possibly TRBD2 (5 bases). The germline V gene has CDR1 SGDLS and CDR2 YYNGEE. V was cut by 3 bases and J by 4 bases, with 15 bases left in between. CDR3 size: 15 residues. The DNA for the CDR3 is TGTGCCAGCAGCGAGGGCCTTCTCGGGGCAGATACGCAGTATTTT. It translates to CASSEGLLGADTQYF. Together with reference TRBV9 and TRBJ2-3, the CDR3 gives the full variable domain: DSGVTQTPKHLITATGQRVTLRCSPRSGDLSVYWYQQSLDQGLQFLIQYYNGEERAKGNILERFSAQQFPDLHSELNLSSLELGDSALYFCASSEGLLGADTQYFGPGTRLTVL.

The table lists this clone with a count of one. The CDR3, as DNA: TGTGCCAGCAGCCAAGAGCTAGCGTCCTCCTACGAGCAGTACTTC. Translation: CASSQELASSYEQYF. The chain carries TRBV14 and TRBJ2-7; D is perhaps TRBD2 (6 bases). Germline lookup yields CDR1 SGHDN and CDR2 FVKESK. CDR3 size: 15 residues. Trimming pared 0 bases from V and 0 bases from J, leaving 9 bases between.

The chain is built from TRBV19 and TRBJ1-5, with a weak D call TRBD1 (5 bases). Germline V CDR1 and CDR2: LNHDA, SQIVND (reference sequence). The V end lost 10 bases, the J end lost 0 bases, and 22 bases lay between the germline ends. The CDR3 totals 17 residues. In nucleotides, the CDR3 is TGTGCCATCACTCCGGGACGGGTGAACGTTAGCAATCAGCCCCAGCATTTT. This codes for CAITPGRVNVSNQPQHF.

The chain is built from TRBV7-9 and TRBJ2-3; D uncertain. From germline, CDR1 is SEHNR and CDR2 FQNEAQ (reference sequence). The CDR3 has 13 residues. The V end was cut by 5 bases, the J end by 14 bases, with 20 bases between. The CDR3 DNA reads as TGTGCCAGCAGCCCTATCCATAGTCGCGCCTTGTATTTT. This sequence encodes CASSPIHSRALYF.

J is TRBJ2-1 and V is TRBV9, with TRBD2 identical over 16 bases. This CDR3 has 17 amino acids. Germline trimming cut 3 bases from V and 4 bases from J; bases unmatched to any gene: 4. Germline lookup yields CDR1 SGDLS and CDR2 YYNGEE. The chain's CDR3 is CASSAGTSGRVYNEQFF. CDR3 DNA: TGTGCCAGCAGCGCCGGGACTAGCGGGAGGGTATACAATGAGCAGTTCTTC.

This sequence joins TRBV11-2 and TRBJ2-7, with D perhaps matching TRBD1 (6 bases). The CDR3 has 15 amino acids. Trimming cost V 1 base and J 3 bases, with 13 bases left between them. Germline V lookup: CDR1 SGHAT, CDR2 FQNNGV. The CDR3 here is CASSLAFGRGYEQYF. CDR3 coding DNA: TGTGCCAGCAGCTTAGCTTTCGGCAGGGGCTACGAGCAGTACTTC.

The V and J genes are TRBV27 and TRBJ2-1; TRBD2 might be the D (6 bases). With 6 bases removed from V and 2 bases from J, the gap between germline ends came to 14 bases. The CDR3 sequence is 15 residues long. In germline, CDR1 is MNHEY, CDR2 SMNVEV (reference sequence). The CDR3 here is CASRVSGSTYNEQFF. In DNA form, the CDR3 reads TGTGCCAGCAGGGTTAGCGGAAGCACCTACAATGAGCAGTTCTTC.

The rearrangement links TRBV4-2 to TRBJ2-1; either TRBD1 or TRBD2 may fit D (7 bases each). Germline V gene data show CDR1 as LGHNA and CDR2 as YNFKEQ. V gave up 3 bases and J gave up 4 bases, with 19 bases separating them. The CDR3 is 17 residues long. CDR3 in DNA: TGTGCCAGCAGCCACTGGGGAGGGGGCGCAGTATACAATGAGCAGTTCTTC. Encoded protein: CASSHWGGGAVYNEQFF.

Details on this clone: This same CDR3 is encoded by further DNA sequences in the sample. J is TRBJ1-1 and V is TRBV19; D is unresolved. CDR3 length equals 14 residues. Germline loops: CDR1 LNHDA, CDR2 SQIVND (reference sequence). V lost 5 bases and J lost 0, with 10 bases in between. CDR3 nucleotide sequence: TGTGCCAGTAGTCCCCGGACCGTGAACACTGAAGCTTTCTTT. This sequence encodes CASSPRTVNTEAFF.

This clone appeared a single time. The V gene is TRBV11-3, the J gene TRBJ2-1; D is uncertain. Germline V gene sequence: CDR1 SGHNT, CDR2 YENEEA. The CDR3 is made up of 15 amino acids. The V and J ends lost 4 bases and 8 bases respectively, with 18 bases between them. The CDR3 sequence is CASSSRLDVSHEQFF. CDR3 in DNA: TGTGCCAGCAGCTCCCGATTAGACGTCTCCCATGAGCAGTTCTTC.

The chain links TRBV28 to TRBJ2-5, with a weak D call TRBD1 (5 bases). The V end was cut by 6 bases, the J end by 0 bases, with 14 bases between. The CDR3 sequence is 15 residues long. Germline V gene lookup returns CDR1 MDHEN and CDR2 SYDVKM. This CDR3 is CASRPLAGYQETQYF. In DNA form, the CDR3 reads TGTGCCAGCAGACCTTTGGCAGGGTACCAAGAGACCCAGTACTTC.

V usage is TRBV6-1 and J usage is TRBJ2-7, with D unresolved. Germline V lookup: CDR1 MNHNS, CDR2 SASEGT. This CDR3 has 16 residues. Trimming took off 2 bases at V and 0 bases at J, with 14 bases between the two ends. This CDR3 reads CASSELSVFSSYEQYF. In DNA, the CDR3 is TGTGCCAGCAGTGAACTCTCGGTTTTTAGCTCCTACGAGCAGTACTTC.

V and J are TRBV6-1 and TRBJ1-1; D is unclear. Trimming took off 3 bases at V and 2 bases at J, with 7 bases between the two ends. The CDR3 consists of 13 residues. The germline V gene encodes CDR1 MNHNS and CDR2 SASEGT. This CDR3 is CASSDTRNTEAFF. For the CDR3, the DNA is TGTGCCAGCAGTGACACCAGAAACACTGAAGCTTTCTTT.